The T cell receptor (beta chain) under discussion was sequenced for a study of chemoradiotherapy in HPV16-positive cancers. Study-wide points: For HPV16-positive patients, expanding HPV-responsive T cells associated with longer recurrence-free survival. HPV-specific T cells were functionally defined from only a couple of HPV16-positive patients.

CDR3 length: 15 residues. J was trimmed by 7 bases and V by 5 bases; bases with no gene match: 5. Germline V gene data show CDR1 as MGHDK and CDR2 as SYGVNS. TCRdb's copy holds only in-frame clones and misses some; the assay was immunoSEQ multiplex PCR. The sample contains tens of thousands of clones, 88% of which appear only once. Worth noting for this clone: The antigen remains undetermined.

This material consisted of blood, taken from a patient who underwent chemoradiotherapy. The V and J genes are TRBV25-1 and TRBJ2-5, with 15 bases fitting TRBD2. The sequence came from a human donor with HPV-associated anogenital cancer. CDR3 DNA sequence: TGTGCCAGCAGTATAGGACTAGCGGGAGGGAGGACCCAGTACTTC. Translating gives CASSIGLAGGRTQYF.